These T cell receptor beta chains were read from a single sample in a study of blood T cell repertoires in COVID-19. TCRdb's copy holds only in-frame clones and misses some; the assay was immunoSEQ multiplex PCR. The sample includes under 250,000 clones, about 83% seen only once; the top ten take roughly 5.2%. Source material: peripheral blood. The receptors shown here come from an elderly woman with COVID-19, enrolled during active disease. Each CDR3 is given with its conserved first and last residue. Each record gives: D gene, J gene, clone size, V gene, CDR3 protein, CDR3 DNA. D genes are given only for firm matches. Clone sizes are given selectively: once, few, many, or a class where the clone is expanded.

TRBD2,TRBJ2-1,NA,TRBV9,CASSVEAGAYNEQFF,TGTGCCAGCAGCGTAGAAGCGGGGGCATATAATGAGCAGTTCTTC
NA,TRBJ1-4,once,TRBV25-1,CASSERGRDEKLFF,TGTGCCAGCAGTGAGCGCGGTCGGGATGAAAAACTGTTTTTT
NA,TRBJ1-2,NA,TRBV7-2,CASSQTPGQDYGYTF,TGTGCCAGCAGCCAAACCCCGGGACAAGATTATGGCTACACCTTC
NA,TRBJ1-1,NA,TRBV6-5,CASSYSRRTEAFF,TGTGCCAGCAGTTACTCCCGTCGGACTGAAGCTTTCTTT
TRBD2,TRBJ2-7,NA,TRBV7-9,CASSLVVAGDYEQYF,TGTGCCAGCAGCTTAGTGGTAGCGGGGGACTACGAGCAGTACTTC
NA,TRBJ1-1,NA,TRBV5-5,CASSLAGREDTEAFF,TGTGCCAGCAGCTTGGCAGGCAGGGAAGACACTGAAGCTTTCTTT
TRBD1,TRBJ2-5,NA,TRBV28,CASNTGTGQETQYF,TGTGCCAGCAATACCGGGACAGGGCAAGAGACCCAGTACTTC
NA,TRBJ1-4,NA,TRBV10-3,CASSIGGNEKLFF,TGTGCCAGTTCGATAGGAGGTAATGAAAAACTGTTTTTT
NA,TRBJ1-2,NA,TRBV2,CASSTKQGGYSGYTF,TGTGCCAGCAGTACAAAACAGGGAGGGTACTCTGGCTACACCTTC
NA,TRBJ1-5,NA,TRBV10-3,CAISPVGGANQPQHF,TGTGCCATCAGCCCAGTAGGGGGGGCAAATCAGCCCCAGCATTTT
NA,TRBJ1-4,NA,TRBV7-9,CASTVTGWEKLFF,TGTGCCAGCACGGTAACCGGTTGGGAAAAACTGTTTTTT
TRBD2,TRBJ2-3,NA,TRBV2,CASRQSGSSTDTQYF,TGTGCCAGCAGGCAAAGCGGGAGCAGCACAGATACGCAGTATTTT
TRBD2,TRBJ2-1,NA,TRBV9,CASSVGGRRGYNEQFF,TGTGCCAGCAGCGTAGGAGGCAGGCGGGGGTACAATGAGCAGTTCTTC
NA,TRBJ1-1,NA,TRBV15,CATSRSTANTEAFF,TGTGCCACCAGCAGATCCACAGCCAACACTGAAGCTTTCTTT
NA,TRBJ2-5,few,TRBV3-1/TRBV3-2,CASSRGETQYF,TGTGCCAGCAGCCGAGGAGAGACCCAGTACTTC